Listed below are T cell receptor beta chains from one sample, sequenced in a study of T cell changes during pregnancy in multiple sclerosis. The repertoire was sequenced with immunoSEQ multiplex PCR; TCRdb's copy has only in-frame clones and lacks some. The sample includes tens of thousands of clones, just under 95% of them seen just once. The source was peripheral blood, collected in the second trimester of pregnancy. The receptors here all came from a female donor with multiple sclerosis, enrolled in a pregnancy study. The CDR3 runs from the conserved cysteine through the conserved F or W. A D gene is named only where the DNA matches it firmly. Size tells how often a clone was seen (once, few, many) or the class of an expanded clone, and some rows leave it out.

15	TRBD1	.	TRBV11-3	TRBJ2-7	TGTGCCAGCAGCTTAGGTCTCAGGGGGAACTACGAGCAGTACTTC	CASSLGLRGNYEQYF
17	.	.	TRBV18	TRBJ2-5	TGTGCCAGCTCACCACGAACTAGGGACAGCCCAGCGGGGACCCAGTACTTC	CASSPRTRDSPAGTQYF
15	.	.	TRBV7-8	TRBJ1-1	TGTGCCAGCAGCACCCGAGGCAGATCGAACACTGAAGCTTTCTTT	CASSTRGRSNTEAFF
15	TRBD2	.	TRBV28	TRBJ2-7	TGTGCCAGCAGGACGGGGACTAGCGGTTTATACGAGCAGTACTTC	CASRTGTSGLYEQYF
15	.	.	TRBV19	TRBJ2-6	TGTGCCATAGGGACTTCCGGGGAGCTGGCCAACGTCCTGACTTTC	CAIGTSGELANVLTF
17	.	.	TRBV14	TRBJ2-3	TGTGCCAGCAGCCAAGATACGCGGAGGGTAGCCGGGGATACGCAGTATTTT	CASSQDTRRVAGDTQYF
15	.	.	TRBV7-3	TRBJ2-2	TGTGCCAGCAGCTCCACAGGTGGGGCCACCGGGGAGCTGTTTTTT	CASSSTGGATGELFF
19	TRBD2	.	TRBV5-1	TRBJ2-5	TGCGCCAGCAGCCCCCGATGGACTAGCGGGGGGGCGCGGCAAGAGACCCAGTACTTC	CASSPRWTSGGARQETQYF
15	TRBD1	.	TRBV11-3	TRBJ2-2	TGTGCCAGCAGCCCTCGGACAGGGTTTTTCGGGGAGCTGTTTTTT	CASSPRTGFFGELFF
15	TRBD2	once	TRBV6-5	TRBJ2-7	TGTGCCAGCAGGAGAAGCGGGGCCAGCTCCTACGAGCAGTACTTC	CASRRSGASSYEQYF
17	TRBD2	.	TRBV7-3	TRBJ2-1	TGTGCCAGCAGCTTATTGGGACTAGCGGGGACTCGGAATGAGCAGTTCTTC	CASSLLGLAGTRNEQFF
15	TRBD1	.	TRBV5-1	TRBJ2-7	TGCGCCAGCAGCGTTCAAACAGGGGGCCTGGGCGAGCAGTACTTC	CASSVQTGGLGEQYF
15	TRBD1	once	TRBV28	TRBJ1-4	TGTGCCAGCAGTCTCCGACAGGGTTATAATGAAAAACTGTTTTTT	CASSLRQGYNEKLFF
14	TRBD1	.	TRBV28	TRBJ2-5	TGTGCCAGCAGTGCGGGACAGGGGCTAGAGACCCAGTACTTC	CASSAGQGLETQYF
16	.	.	TRBV2	TRBJ1-3	TGTGCCAGCAGGGTTCAGGGAATAACTCTCGGAAACACCATATATTTT	CASRVQGITLGNTIYF
13	TRBD1	.	TRBV5-6	TRBJ2-1	TGTGCCAGCAGCCAAGACAGGGTCGATGAGCAGTTCTTC	CASSQDRVDEQFF
13	.	.	TRBV30	TRBJ2-7	TGTGCCTGGAGTTTTGGCAGGGCTTACGAGCAGTACTTC	CAWSFGRAYEQYF
17	.	.	TRBV28	TRBJ2-3	TGTGCCAGCAGTGAACCTACTAGACTAATTTACACAGATACGCAGTATTTT	CASSEPTRLIYTDTQYF
12	TRBD1	.	TRBV6-6	TRBJ1-1	TGTGCCAGCACCCAGGGGACAGCTGAAGCTTTCTTT	CASTQGTAEAFF
13	.	once	TRBV29-1	TRBJ2-5	TGCAGCGTTGAGGCGGCTAAGGGGGAGACCCAGTACTTC	CSVEAAKGETQYF
13	.	.	TRBV28	TRBJ1-1	TGTGCCAGCAGTTTACTCGGTAACACTGAAGCTTTCTTT	CASSLLGNTEAFF
14	TRBD1	few	TRBV7-9	TRBJ1-5	TGTGCCAGCAGCTTTTCGACAGGGGATCAGCCCCAGCATTTT	CASSFSTGDQPQHF
15	TRBD1	few	TRBV7-3	TRBJ2-1	TGTGCCAGCAGCCCCGGACAGGGAGTCGACAATGAGCAGTTCTTC	CASSPGQGVDNEQFF
13	TRBD1	.	TRBV27	TRBJ1-1	TGTGCCAGCAGGCTAACAGGGGGCACTGAAGCTTTCTTT	CASRLTGGTEAFF
15	TRBD1	.	TRBV6-5	TRBJ2-2	TGTGCCACTACAGGGGGCGGCAGGGGTGCCGGGGAGCTGTTTTTT	CATTGGGRGAGELFF
15	TRBD1	.	TRBV5-1	TRBJ1-1	TGCGCCAGCAGCGCGCAACAGGGGATGAACACTGAAGCTTTCTTT	CASSAQQGMNTEAFF
14	.	.	TRBV7-3	TRBJ2-3	TGTGCCAGCAGCTTAGCTAGCGCCACAGATACGCAGTATTTT	CASSLASATDTQYF
15	TRBD2	.	TRBV19	TRBJ2-1	TGTGCCAGTAGTCGGGAGGGTTTCTCCTACAATGAGCAGTTCTTC	CASSREGFSYNEQFF
14	.	.	TRBV6-4	TRBJ1-1	TGTGCCAGCAGACCCACCGAGTGGAGCACTGAAGCTTTCTTT	CASRPTEWSTEAFF
14	.	.	TRBV10-3	TRBJ2-6	TGTGCCACCCGAACTAGCTCTGGGGCCAACGTCCTGACTTTC	CATRTSSGANVLTF
15	.	.	TRBV19	TRBJ1-3	TGTGCCAGTAGTGCCCGACAAACCTCTGGAAACACCATATATTTT	CASSARQTSGNTIYF
11	TRBD1	.	TRBV13	TRBJ1-4	TGTGCCAGCAGCTTCGGACAGGGTTTGTTTTTT	CASSFGQGLFF
16	TRBD1	.	TRBV11-3	TRBJ2-2	TGTGCCAGCAGCTTAATGGGACAGACGAACACCGGGGAGCTGTTTTTT	CASSLMGQTNTGELFF
19	TRBD1	.	TRBV18	TRBJ2-6	TGTGCCAGCTCACCAGCTCTGAGGACAGGGGACTCTGGGGCCAACGTCCTGACTTTC	CASSPALRTGDSGANVLTF
15	.	few	TRBV5-1	TRBJ1-2	TGCGCCAGCAGCTCCGATGAACAGTCTGGCTATGGCTACACCTTC	CASSSDEQSGYGYTF
15	TRBD2	.	TRBV7-2	TRBJ2-5	TGTGCCAGCAGCTTAGTAGCGGGGGAAGTGGAGACCCAGTACTTC	CASSLVAGEVETQYF
13	.	.	TRBV19	TRBJ1-5	TGTGCCAGTAGTATAGATCTATACCAGCCCCAGCATTTT	CASSIDLYQPQHF
17	TRBD2	.	TRBV7-8	TRBJ2-1	TGTGCCAGCAGCTCAATCGAAGCGGGGGGCCTCTACAATGAGCAGTTCTTC	CASSSIEAGGLYNEQFF
15	.	.	TRBV6-1	TRBJ1-3	TGTGCCAGCAGTGAATGGGGCACGGAAGGAAACACCATATATTTT	CASSEWGTEGNTIYF
15	.	.	TRBV5-6	TRBJ1-2	TGTGCCAGCAGCTTTAATTTAGCCCGGGGGTATGGCTACACCTTC	CASSFNLARGYGYTF